A selection of T cell receptor beta chains follows, all from one sample in a study of cytomegalovirus exposure and HLA in healthy donors. Profiling relied on immunoSEQ multiplex PCR, and the TCRdb table lists in-frame clones only, not all of them. The data hold some 51,000 clones, with roughly 77% observed a single time. Source material: PBMCs. The receptors shown here come from a female donor in good health and CMV-seronegative. Each CDR3 is given with its conserved first and last residue. A D gene is named only where the DNA matches it firmly. Clone size, where shown, is once, few, many, or a class for clones that have expanded.

j_call: TRBJ2-1
d_call: TRBD2
v_call: TRBV6-4
clone_size: once
cdr3_nt: TGTGCCAGCAGTGACGGGGGACTAGCGGGAGGAGGGGAGCAGTTCTTC
cdr3_aa: CASSDGGLAGGGEQFF

j_call: TRBJ2-7
d_call: TRBD1
v_call: TRBV6-1
clone_size: NA
cdr3_nt: TGTGCCAGCACCCTGGGACAGGGTCGGGAGCAGTACTTC
cdr3_aa: CASTLGQGREQYF

j_call: TRBJ2-2
d_call: NA
v_call: TRBV6-5
clone_size: NA
cdr3_nt: TGTGCCAGCAGTTACGATTCTGGGCCGACCGGGGAGCTGTTTTTT
cdr3_aa: CASSYDSGPTGELFF

j_call: TRBJ2-7
d_call: TRBD1
v_call: TRBV9
clone_size: NA
cdr3_nt: TGTGCCAGCAGCGTAGCTTACCGGGACAGCACCTACGAGCAGTACTTC
cdr3_aa: CASSVAYRDSTYEQYF

j_call: TRBJ1-5
d_call: NA
v_call: TRBV6-5
clone_size: NA
cdr3_nt: TGTGCCAGCGGGAGGGGTGGGGTGAGCAATCAGCCCCAGCATTTT
cdr3_aa: CASGRGGVSNQPQHF

j_call: TRBJ2-7
d_call: NA
v_call: TRBV14
clone_size: NA
cdr3_nt: TGTGCCAGCAGCCAAGAGGGCGCGGGCTCCTACGAGCAGTACTTC
cdr3_aa: CASSQEGAGSYEQYF

j_call: TRBJ2-7
d_call: TRBD1
v_call: TRBV2
clone_size: NA
cdr3_nt: TGTGCCAGCAGTGAATTCACAGGGGTCGGGGAGCAGTACTTC
cdr3_aa: CASSEFTGVGEQYF

j_call: TRBJ1-4
d_call: TRBD1
v_call: TRBV19
clone_size: NA
cdr3_nt: TGTGCCAGTAGTGTCTACAGGGGAGGAAAACTGTTTTTT
cdr3_aa: CASSVYRGGKLFF

j_call: TRBJ2-7
d_call: TRBD1
v_call: TRBV15
clone_size: NA
cdr3_nt: TGTGCCACCAGCAGAGGCCTCGGACAGGGGTTCGAGCAGTACTTC
cdr3_aa: CATSRGLGQGFEQYF

j_call: TRBJ2-5
d_call: NA
v_call: TRBV28
clone_size: NA
cdr3_nt: TGTGCCAGCAGACCCCAGGGGCAAGAGACCCAGTACTTC
cdr3_aa: CASRPQGQETQYF

j_call: TRBJ1-2
d_call: NA
v_call: TRBV5-1
clone_size: NA
cdr3_nt: TGCGCCAGCAGCTCCCCTGGGGCGGAGAGTAACTATGGCTACACCTTC
cdr3_aa: CASSSPGAESNYGYTF

j_call: TRBJ1-2
d_call: NA
v_call: TRBV12-2
clone_size: NA
cdr3_nt: TGTGCACAACACTCCAGGGGAGGCTACACCTTC
cdr3_aa: CAQHSRGGYTF

j_call: TRBJ2-7
d_call: NA
v_call: TRBV15
clone_size: NA
cdr3_nt: TGTGCCACCAGCACGAACAGGGGGGGCTACGAGCAGTACTTC
cdr3_aa: CATSTNRGGYEQYF

j_call: TRBJ2-2
d_call: TRBD2
v_call: TRBV5-1
clone_size: NA
cdr3_nt: TGCGCCAGCAGTTCTCATACTAGCGGAAAGAACACCGGGGAGCTGTTTTTT
cdr3_aa: CASSSHTSGKNTGELFF

j_call: TRBJ1-2
d_call: NA
v_call: TRBV2
clone_size: NA
cdr3_nt: TGTGCCAGCAGTGAAATGGAGGCCGGTTTATATGGCTACACCTTC
cdr3_aa: CASSEMEAGLYGYTF

j_call: TRBJ2-1
d_call: TRBD2
v_call: TRBV7-2
clone_size: NA
cdr3_nt: TGTGCCAGCAGCTTCGGGACTAGCCTTGAGCAGTTCTTC
cdr3_aa: CASSFGTSLEQFF

j_call: TRBJ2-7
d_call: NA
v_call: TRBV4-1
clone_size: once
cdr3_nt: TGCGCCAGCAGCCAAGATCTGGGAGGAGCCGGCTACGAGCAGTACTTC
cdr3_aa: CASSQDLGGAGYEQYF

j_call: TRBJ2-5
d_call: NA
v_call: TRBV2
clone_size: NA
cdr3_nt: TGTGCCAGCACGGTCGGGAGAGGCGGGGAGACCCAGTACTTC
cdr3_aa: CASTVGRGGETQYF

j_call: TRBJ1-4
d_call: NA
v_call: TRBV4-1
clone_size: NA
cdr3_nt: TGCGCCAGCAGCCCCGCGGGGACCTCTAATGAAAAACTGTTTTTT
cdr3_aa: CASSPAGTSNEKLFF

j_call: TRBJ2-1
d_call: TRBD2
v_call: TRBV5-1
clone_size: NA
cdr3_nt: TGCGCCAGCAGCTTGTCGACTAGCGGGAGAGGTGAGCAGTTCTTC
cdr3_aa: CASSLSTSGRGEQFF

j_call: TRBJ1-1
d_call: NA
v_call: TRBV30
clone_size: NA
cdr3_nt: TGTGCCTGGACCCTCCCGGGTCGGATGAACACTGAAGCTTTCTTT
cdr3_aa: CAWTLPGRMNTEAFF

j_call: TRBJ2-7
d_call: TRBD2
v_call: TRBV4-2
clone_size: NA
cdr3_nt: TGTGCCAGCAGCATGAGGACTAGCGGGAGGGCCCTCCCCTACGAGCAGTACTTC
cdr3_aa: CASSMRTSGRALPYEQYF

j_call: TRBJ2-1
d_call: TRBD2
v_call: TRBV6-5
clone_size: NA
cdr3_nt: TGTGCCAGCAGGCCGGGGGGCTCCTACAATGAGCAGTTCTTC
cdr3_aa: CASRPGGSYNEQFF

j_call: TRBJ2-4
d_call: TRBD1
v_call: TRBV30
clone_size: NA
cdr3_nt: TGTGCCTGGGGGACGGGACAGGGGTCAAACATTCAGTACTTC
cdr3_aa: CAWGTGQGSNIQYF

j_call: TRBJ1-1
d_call: NA
v_call: TRBV7-9
clone_size: NA
cdr3_nt: TGTGCCAGCAGCTCCAGGGCGGTTGGCACTGAAGCTTTCTTT
cdr3_aa: CASSSRAVGTEAFF

j_call: TRBJ2-3
d_call: TRBD2
v_call: TRBV5-1
clone_size: NA
cdr3_nt: TGCGCCAGCACGGGGACTAGCCCCCCAGATACGCAGTATTTT
cdr3_aa: CASTGTSPPDTQYF

j_call: TRBJ2-6
d_call: TRBD1
v_call: TRBV10-3
clone_size: few
cdr3_nt: TGTGCCATCAGTGGGACAGGGGGGACTGGGGCCAACGTCCTGACTTTC
cdr3_aa: CAISGTGGTGANVLTF

j_call: TRBJ2-1
d_call: TRBD1
v_call: TRBV7-6
clone_size: NA
cdr3_nt: TGTGCCAGCAGCCCAAGTACAGGGGGAAGCTCCTACAATGAGCAGTTCTTC
cdr3_aa: CASSPSTGGSSYNEQFF

j_call: TRBJ1-6
d_call: NA
v_call: TRBV2
clone_size: NA
cdr3_nt: TGTGCCAGCAGTGGGCTGACCTCAGGCTCACCCCTCCACTTT
cdr3_aa: CASSGLTSGSPLHF

j_call: TRBJ2-1
d_call: TRBD1
v_call: TRBV11-2
clone_size: NA
cdr3_nt: TGTGCCAGCAGCTCTAGCCCCCAGCTCAGGGGGCTTGATGAGCAGTTCTTC
cdr3_aa: CASSSSPQLRGLDEQFF

j_call: TRBJ1-1
d_call: NA
v_call: TRBV5-1
clone_size: few
cdr3_nt: TGCGCCAGCAGCTTGAATGGAGGGTCTAACACTGAAGCTTTCTTT
cdr3_aa: CASSLNGGSNTEAFF

j_call: TRBJ2-1
d_call: TRBD1
v_call: TRBV27
clone_size: once
cdr3_nt: TGTGCCAGCAGCCCTTTCCCCTGGGACAGGGCCTACAATGAGCAGTTCTTC
cdr3_aa: CASSPFPWDRAYNEQFF

j_call: TRBJ1-1
d_call: TRBD1
v_call: TRBV7-9
clone_size: NA
cdr3_nt: TGTGCCAGCAGCTTACTCGGCAGGGGGTTCACTGAAGCTTTCTTT
cdr3_aa: CASSLLGRGFTEAFF

j_call: TRBJ1-4
d_call: NA
v_call: TRBV4-3
clone_size: NA
cdr3_nt: TGCGCCAGCAGCCTAGAGGGTAGAGGTGGGGAAAAACTGTTTTTT
cdr3_aa: CASSLEGRGGEKLFF

j_call: TRBJ2-1
d_call: TRBD1
v_call: TRBV7-9
clone_size: NA
cdr3_nt: TGTGCCAGCAGCTTAGCGGACAGGAGCTCCTACAATGAGCAGTTCTTC
cdr3_aa: CASSLADRSSYNEQFF

j_call: TRBJ1-2
d_call: NA
v_call: TRBV4-3
clone_size: few
cdr3_nt: TGCGCCAGCAGCCAAGGCGCTCGGGGGACGGATGGCTACACCTTC
cdr3_aa: CASSQGARGTDGYTF

j_call: TRBJ2-7
d_call: TRBD2
v_call: TRBV28
clone_size: NA
cdr3_nt: TGTGCCAGCAGTTACTTTAGCGGGGGGAACTACGAGCAGTACTTC
cdr3_aa: CASSYFSGGNYEQYF

j_call: TRBJ2-7
d_call: NA
v_call: TRBV9
clone_size: NA
cdr3_nt: TGTGCCAGCAGCGTATCGTTGGAGGAGCGGAACGAGCAGTACTTC
cdr3_aa: CASSVSLEERNEQYF

j_call: TRBJ1-1
d_call: TRBD1
v_call: TRBV2
clone_size: NA
cdr3_nt: TGTGCCAGCAATTCCGACAGGGTGAACACTGAAGCTTTCTTT
cdr3_aa: CASNSDRVNTEAFF

j_call: TRBJ2-3
d_call: TRBD2
v_call: TRBV4-2
clone_size: NA
cdr3_nt: TGTGCCAGCAGCCGGACTAGCGGGAAGGATACAGATACGCAGTATTTT
cdr3_aa: CASSRTSGKDTDTQYF

j_call: TRBJ1-5
d_call: NA
v_call: TRBV27
clone_size: few
cdr3_nt: TGTGCCAGCAGTTTAACAGGGATAAGCAATCAGCCCCAGCATTTT
cdr3_aa: CASSLTGISNQPQHF

j_call: TRBJ2-3
d_call: NA
v_call: TRBV7-3
clone_size: NA
cdr3_nt: TGTGCCAGCAGCTTAAATAGCGGAGGGGCAGATACGCAGTATTTT
cdr3_aa: CASSLNSGGADTQYF

j_call: TRBJ2-3
d_call: TRBD1
v_call: TRBV29-1
clone_size: NA
cdr3_nt: TGCAGCGGTAAAGGGGGCGCCGGATTGACAGATACGCAGTATTTT
cdr3_aa: CSGKGGAGLTDTQYF

j_call: TRBJ2-5
d_call: TRBD2
v_call: TRBV28
clone_size: NA
cdr3_nt: TGTGCCAGCAGAGCCGGGGGGGGGACGGAGACCCAGTACTTC
cdr3_aa: CASRAGGGTETQYF

j_call: TRBJ2-2
d_call: TRBD2
v_call: TRBV9
clone_size: NA
cdr3_nt: TGTGCCAGCAGCGCTAGCGGGGGGAACACCGGGGAGCTGTTTTTT
cdr3_aa: CASSASGGNTGELFF

j_call: TRBJ2-2
d_call: TRBD1
v_call: TRBV5-1
clone_size: NA
cdr3_nt: TGCGCCAGCAGCTGGACAGGGGGAGGCACCGGGGAGCTGTCTTTT
cdr3_aa: CASSWTGGGTGELSF

j_call: TRBJ1-6
d_call: NA
v_call: TRBV7-9
clone_size: NA
cdr3_nt: TGTGCCAGCAGCCCGCACAGGTCGCACTATAATTCACCCCTCCACTTT
cdr3_aa: CASSPHRSHYNSPLHF

j_call: TRBJ1-4
d_call: NA
v_call: TRBV5-4
clone_size: NA
cdr3_nt: TGTGCCAGCAGCTTGGGCCGGGACACAAGTGAAAAACTGTTTTTT
cdr3_aa: CASSLGRDTSEKLFF